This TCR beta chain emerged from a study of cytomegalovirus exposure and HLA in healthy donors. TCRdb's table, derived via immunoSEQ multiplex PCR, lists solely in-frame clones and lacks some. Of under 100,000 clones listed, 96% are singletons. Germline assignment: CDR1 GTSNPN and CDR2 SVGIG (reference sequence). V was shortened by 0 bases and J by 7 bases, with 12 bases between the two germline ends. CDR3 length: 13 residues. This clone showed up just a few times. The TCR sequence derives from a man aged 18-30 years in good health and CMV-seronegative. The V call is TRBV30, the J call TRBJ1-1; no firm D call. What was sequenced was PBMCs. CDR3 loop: CAWSVMRANEAFF. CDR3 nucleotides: TGTGCCTGGAGTGTCATGAGGGCAAATGAAGCTTTCTTT.